The T cell receptor beta chain described here comes from a study of cytomegalovirus exposure and HLA in healthy donors. With 60 Vbeta and 13 Jbeta primers, the PCR was carried out. Measured with immunoSEQ multiplex PCR; TCRdb has only the in-frame clones, and not every one. The sample holds some 160,000 clones, more than 65% seen once. This clone was recorded once. The germline gives CDR1 MGHRA, CDR2 YSYEKL. The V and J ends lost 0 bases and 1 base respectively, with 14 bases between them. CDR3 length: 17 amino acids. J is TRBJ2-3 and V is TRBV4-1; D possibly corresponds to TRBD1 (7 bases). The sample consisted of PBMCs. This clonotype was obtained from a man aged 50 or older in good health and CMV-seropositive. DNA of the CDR3: TGCGCCAGCAGCCAAGATGTTGGGGGGACAGGCACAGATACGCAGTATTTT. It translates to CASSQDVGGTGTDTQYF.